The present T cell receptor beta chain was sequenced within a study of Graves' ophthalmopathy and Graves' hyperthyroidism. Looking at the study overall: Prior to any treatment, peripheral blood was collected at the time of initial diagnosis.

Calling hyperthyroidism stable required that no ophthalmopathy show up within 18 months of follow-up. There are a few counts of this clonotype. Scientists amplified the TCR beta CDR3 regions from RNA transcripts. Second-round multiplex PCR came after first-round RT-PCR with HTBI primers. TCRdb re-called the multiplex PCR reads through MiXCR, storing one row per CDR3 protein. The table shows roughly 420,000 distinct CDR3 sequences, with roughly 21% occurring only once. Germline V CDR1 and CDR2: SGHAT, FQNNGV. The CDR3 is 17 amino acids. J lost 1 base, V lost 3 bases, and 9 bases had no gene match. Sequenced: peripheral blood. This chain joins TRBV11-2 and TRBJ2-7; TRBD2 agrees at 10 bases. The sequence came from a woman aged 18-29 years with stable Graves' hyperthyroidism. CDR3 loop: CASSLVLLAGRSYEQYF. The CDR3 DNA reads as TGTGCCAGCAGCTTGGTATTACTAGCGGGACGGTCCTACGAGCAGTACTTC.